A selection of T cell receptor beta chains follows, all from one sample in a study of T cell responses to AZD1222 COVID-19 vaccine. Sequencing used immunoSEQ multiplex PCR; TCRdb keeps in-frame clones, though not all of them. The sample shows over 150,000 clones, about 94% of them seen only once. The specimen comprised peripheral blood, sampled 28 days after the second AZD1222 dose. These receptors were obtained from an adult who received the AZD1222 COVID-19 vaccine. The CDR3 runs from the conserved cysteine through the conserved F or W. The D gene is left open where the match is weak. Clone size is given for some rows only: seen once, a few or many times, or a class if the clone is expanded.

clone_size j_call v_call d_call cdr3_nt cdr3_aa
- TRBJ1-2 TRBV12-3/TRBV12-4 - TGTGCCAGCAGTGGGGGGGCGAACTATGGCTACACCTTC CASSGGANYGYTF
- TRBJ1-2 TRBV6-5 - TGTGCCACCTCCCAGTACTATGGCTACACCTTC CATSQYYGYTF
- TRBJ2-5 TRBV30 - TGTGCCTGGAGTCGGGCAGGGGCGCAAGAGACCCAGTACTTC CAWSRAGAQETQYF
- TRBJ1-6 TRBV19 - TGTGCCAGTAGTATTGTGACATCTTACTCCTATAATTCACCCCTCCACTTT CASSIVTSYSYNSPLHF
- TRBJ1-2 TRBV30 - TGTGCCTGGAGTGACAGCCCCCGAGGCTACACCTTC CAWSDSPRGYTF
- TRBJ1-1 TRBV12-3/TRBV12-4 - TGTGCCAGCGGGTCGGGGGGGCACATTGAAGCTTTCTTT CASGSGGHIEAFF
- TRBJ1-1 TRBV6-5 - TGTGCCAGCAGTTACTCGAGGGGAACTGAAGCTTTCTTT CASSYSRGTEAFF
- TRBJ2-3 TRBV7-2 - TGTGCCAGCAGCTCTCCTGAGCAGGGCCCCCCAGATACGCAGTATTTT CASSSPEQGPPDTQYF
- TRBJ1-1 TRBV19 - TGTGCCAGTAGTATAGATCTATTCGGGGGGAACACTGAAGCTTTCTTT CASSIDLFGGNTEAFF
- TRBJ1-2 TRBV2 TRBD1 TGTGCCAGCAGTGGGGGACAGGCCCTGCTGGGCTATGGCTACACCTTC CASSGGQALLGYGYTF
- TRBJ1-4 TRBV5-6 - TGTGCCAGCAGCCCCACGGGACGGAGTGAAAAACTGTTTTTT CASSPTGRSEKLFF
- TRBJ2-2 TRBV25-1 - TGTGCCAGCAGTGAAGCGACAGGATTGACGGGGGAGCTGTTTTTT CASSEATGLTGELFF
- TRBJ1-6 TRBV7-2 - TGTGCCAGCAGCGCGCAGGGACGCTATAATTCACCCCTCCACTTT CASSAQGRYNSPLHF
- TRBJ2-2 TRBV7-3 - TGTGCCAGCAGCCGGGCTGATCCGGGACCCGAAGGGGAGCTGTTTTTT CASSRADPGPEGELFF
- TRBJ1-1 TRBV21-1 - TGTGCCAGCAGCAAAAGGCCCCAGGGTAGGGACACTGAAGCTTTCTTT CASSKRPQGRDTEAFF
- TRBJ2-2 TRBV19 - TGTGCCAGTACCCTCAGGGGGACATTCGCTACGGGAGTTGACACCGGGGAGCTGTTTTTT CASTLRGTFATGVDTGELFF
- TRBJ1-3 TRBV7-9 TRBD1 TGTGCCAGCAGCTCTACCGGGACAGCAGGAAACACCATATATTTT CASSSTGTAGNTIYF
- TRBJ1-1 TRBV2 - TGTGCCAGCAGTGAATTCAGTCTGGGGATGAACACTGAAGCTTTCTTT CASSEFSLGMNTEAFF
- TRBJ1-5 TRBV30 TRBD1 TGTGCCTGGGGAGCAGGGGGTCATGCTAGCAATCAGCCCCAGCATTTT CAWGAGGHASNQPQHF
- TRBJ1-4 TRBV11-2 TRBD1 TGTGCCAGCAGCAGAGGACAGGGGGCGCGAGAAAAACTGTTTTTT CASSRGQGAREKLFF
- TRBJ2-1 TRBV7-9 - TGTGCCAGCAGCGCCGGCGGCCATGAGCAGTTCTTC CASSAGGHEQFF
- TRBJ1-4 TRBV28 - TGTGCCAGCACCTCGGGGGGAACCGACGGAAAACTGTTTTTT CASTSGGTDGKLFF
- TRBJ2-6 TRBV4-3 TRBD1 TGCGCCAGCAGCCACGCTACAGGGGGATCCTCTGGGGCCAACGTCCTGACTTTC CASSHATGGSSGANVLTF
- TRBJ1-6 TRBV27 - TGTGCCAGCAGGTCCACAGGGAGCGGTTCACCCCTCCACTTT CASRSTGSGSPLHF
- TRBJ2-1 TRBV6-2/TRBV6-3 - TGTGCCAGCAGTTACTCACAGTTTTTTGAGCAGTTCTTC CASSYSQFFEQFF
- TRBJ2-7 TRBV29-1 - TGCAGCGTTAGCCTGACTAATACCTACGAGCAGTACTTC CSVSLTNTYEQYF
- TRBJ1-4 TRBV6-5 - TGTGCCAGCAGATCGAGACAGGAGGATGAAAAACTGTTTTTT CASRSRQEDEKLFF
- TRBJ1-2 TRBV6-2/TRBV6-3 TRBD1 TGTGCCAGCAGCCCTTCCCGGGGACAGGGAAGCTATGGCTACACCTTC CASSPSRGQGSYGYTF
- TRBJ1-3 TRBV9 - TGTGCCAGCAGCGCCGGCCTGGCTGGACAGACCGATTCCTCTGGAAACACCATATATTTT CASSAGLAGQTDSSGNTIYF
once TRBJ1-4 TRBV5-1 TRBD1 TGCGCCAGCAGCCAGACTCTTGGACAGGGAACAACTAATGAAAAACTGTTTTTT CASSQTLGQGTTNEKLFF
- TRBJ2-5 TRBV6-8 - TGTGCCAGCCCCCCCTGGGGACGTTACCAAGAGACCCAGTACTTC CASPPWGRYQETQYF
- TRBJ1-1 TRBV5-1 TRBD1 TGCGCCAGCAGCTCTGGGGACAGGGGCAACACTGAAGCTTTCTTT CASSSGDRGNTEAFF
- TRBJ1-4 TRBV7-9 TRBD1 TGTGCCAGCAGCTCCGGACAGGGACCATCTAATGAAAAACTGTTTTTT CASSSGQGPSNEKLFF
- TRBJ1-5 TRBV6-5 - TGTGCCAGCAGCCAGGGGTCGCAGCCCCAGCATTTT CASSQGSQPQHF
- TRBJ2-3 TRBV5-4 - TGTGCCAGCAGCTTTGGCGGAGTACGCACAGATACGCAGTATTTT CASSFGGVRTDTQYF
- TRBJ2-7 TRBV7-9 TRBD2 TGTGCCAGCAGCTCGACTAGCGGGGGCTACGAGCAGTACTTC CASSSTSGGYEQYF
- TRBJ2-5 TRBV27 TRBD2 TGTGCCAGCAGACGACTAGCGGGGGAAGAGACCCAGTACTTC CASRRLAGEETQYF
- TRBJ2-2 TRBV7-9 TRBD1 TGTGCCAGCAGGCCCCCGGGACAGGGGGGATTTGATAGGACCGGGGAGCTGTTTTTT CASRPPGQGGFDRTGELFF
- TRBJ2-2 TRBV7-3 TRBD2 TGTGCCAGCAGCCTGGGACTAGAGAACACCGGGGAGCTGTTTTTT CASSLGLENTGELFF
- TRBJ2-5 TRBV18 TRBD1 TGTGCCAGCTCACCAAGCCGGGACAGGGTGCAAGAGACCCAGTACTTC CASSPSRDRVQETQYF
- TRBJ1-5 TRBV15 - TGTGCCACCAGCAAGAATACCGGGAGCAATCAGCCCCAGCATTTT CATSKNTGSNQPQHF
- TRBJ1-1 TRBV30 - TGTGCCTCCTCGGGGGGGGGTTTGGCTTTCTTT CASSGGGLAFF
- TRBJ2-7 TRBV5-6 - TGTGCCAGCAGCTTGTTCATGCTCGCGGAGCAGTACTTC CASSLFMLAEQYF
- TRBJ2-7 TRBV5-1 - TGCGCCAGCAGCGAAGGACGGGTCTACGAGCAGTACTTC CASSEGRVYEQYF
- TRBJ1-2 TRBV10-3 TRBD1 TGTGCCATCATGGGGATGGGACAGCGGGCTGGTGGCTACACCTTC CAIMGMGQRAGGYTF
- TRBJ2-1 TRBV6-2/TRBV6-3 - TGTGCCAGCACCCCGAGGGGGTACAATGAGCAGTTCTTC CASTPRGYNEQFF
- TRBJ1-3 TRBV7-2 - TGTGCCAGCAGCTCCCACTCCTCTGGAAACACCATATATTTT CASSSHSSGNTIYF
- TRBJ1-1 TRBV11-3 - TGTGCCAGCAGCTTCCTACAGGGTGAAGCTTTCTTT CASSFLQGEAFF
- TRBJ2-7 TRBV4-3 - TGCGCCAGCAGCCAAGAGTACAGGGACCTGGACGAGCAGTACTTC CASSQEYRDLDEQYF
- TRBJ1-6 TRBV6-2/TRBV6-3 - TGTGCCAGCAGTCCGCCGGGGCCGAGCTCCTATAATTCACCCCTCCACTTT CASSPPGPSSYNSPLHF
- TRBJ1-1 TRBV7-9 TRBD1 TGTGCCAGCAGTCGGGTGGGCACAGGGGCAGCTTTCTTT CASSRVGTGAAFF
- TRBJ1-2 TRBV5-1 - TGCGCCAGCAGTTCCCGCGTGACAACTAACTATGGCTACACCTTC CASSSRVTTNYGYTF
- TRBJ1-2 TRBV6-5 TRBD1 TGTGCCAGCAGTTCCGACAGGGTCTCTGGCTACACCTTC CASSSDRVSGYTF
- TRBJ2-3 TRBV14 TRBD2 TGTGCCAGCAGCACCCGGACTAGCGGAGATACGCAGTATTTT CASSTRTSGDTQYF
few TRBJ2-2 TRBV5-6 - TGTGCCAGCAGCTTGGGGCACATGAACACCGGGGAGCTGTTTTTT CASSLGHMNTGELFF
once TRBJ1-5 TRBV3-1/TRBV3-2 - TGTGCCAGCAGCCAAGACAGGGGAGGTCAGCCCCAGCATTTT CASSQDRGGQPQHF
once TRBJ1-6 TRBV7-2 - TGTGCCAGCAGCTCCTTGACCCTACCCTATAATTCACCCCTCCACTTT CASSSLTLPYNSPLHF
- TRBJ1-3 TRBV5-1 - TGCGCCAGCAGCTTGGCCGACAGCAGATACGGGGACACCATATATTTT CASSLADSRYGDTIYF
- TRBJ2-2 TRBV25-1 TRBD1 TGTGCCAGCACACAGGGGGACTACACCGGGGAGCTGTTTTTT CASTQGDYTGELFF